The entry below gives a single TCR beta chain sequence along with its context. Its specificity is not known. This entry comes from a study of post-analysis software for immune sequencing data. The overall study: Some patients lacked subtype; others had relapsing-remitting, secondary progressive or progressive-relapsing disease. Study-level points and caveats: Diversity measured as normalized Chao1 was significantly lower in multiple sclerosis patients than in controls. Higher frequency in patients than in controls was seen for roughly five TRBV segments, with TRBV5-6, TRBV5-1 and TRBV20-1 among them.

Libraries were made from TCR beta cDNA, and they carried unique molecular identifiers. T cells numbering about 0.9 to 10 million yielded cDNA molecules that totaled roughly 500,000. TCRdb reanalysed the PCR reads using MiXCR and keeps one entry per CDR3 protein. The top ten hold approximately 4.3% of the sample, which has about 820,000 distinct CDR3 sequences, about 57% seen once. The J segment lost 2 bases and the V segment lost 5 bases, leaving 26 bases of the junction unmatched. The CDR3 loop spans 21 amino acids. CDR1 SQVTM and CDR2 ANQGSEA come from the germline V gene. The chain uses TRBV29-1 and TRBJ2-1, with TRBD2 identical over 8 bases. This receptor was obtained from a girl aged 10 to 17 with multiple sclerosis. The sample comprised blood. The CDR3, as DNA: TGCAGCGTTATTCCACACCTCAGCTTCGATACGAGCGGGAGTACCTACAATGAGCAGTTCTTC. Residues: CSVIPHLSFDTSGSTYNEQFF.